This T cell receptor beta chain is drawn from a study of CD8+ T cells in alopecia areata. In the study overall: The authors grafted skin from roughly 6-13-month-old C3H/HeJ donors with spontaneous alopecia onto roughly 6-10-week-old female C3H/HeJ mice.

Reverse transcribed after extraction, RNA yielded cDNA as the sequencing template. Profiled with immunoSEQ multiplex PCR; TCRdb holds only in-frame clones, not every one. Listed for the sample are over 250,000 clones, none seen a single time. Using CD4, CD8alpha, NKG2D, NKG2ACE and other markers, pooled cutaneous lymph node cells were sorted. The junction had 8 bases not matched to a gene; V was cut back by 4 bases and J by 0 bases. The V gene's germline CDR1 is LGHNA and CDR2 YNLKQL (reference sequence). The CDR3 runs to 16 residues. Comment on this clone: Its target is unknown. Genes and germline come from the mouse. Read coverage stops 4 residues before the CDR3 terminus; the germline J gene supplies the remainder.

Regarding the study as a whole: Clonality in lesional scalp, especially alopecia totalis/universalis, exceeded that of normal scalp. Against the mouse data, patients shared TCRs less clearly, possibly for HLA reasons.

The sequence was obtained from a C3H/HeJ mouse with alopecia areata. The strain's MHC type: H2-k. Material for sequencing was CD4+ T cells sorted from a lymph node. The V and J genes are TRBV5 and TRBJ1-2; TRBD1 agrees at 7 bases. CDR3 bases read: TGTGCCAGCAGCCCCCCACAGGGGCCGGCAAACTCC. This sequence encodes CASSPPQGPANS. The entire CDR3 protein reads CASSPPQGPANSDYTF.